There are a few counts of the clone carrying this T cell receptor (beta chain). Its antigen is still unknown. This entry is derived from a study of blood T cells in healthy people across ages. Isolation of PBMCs gave at least 7 million cells per sample. A J-beta primer mix and a sample-barcoded 5' primer were used in a second PCR of roughly 7 to 12 cycles. TCRdb re-analysed the 5' RACE reads in MiXCR, keeping a single row per CDR3 protein. The sample shows 700,000 to 1,000,000 distinct CDR3 sequences, under 55% of them seen only once. General study results and limits: It was held that the diversity estimates obtained from one million T cells were underestimates.

This CDR3 region has 15 residues. The ends were cut back, 3 bases at V and 2 bases at J, with 13 bases in the middle. Germline V gives CDR1 MGHDK, CDR2 SYGVNS. This clonotype was obtained from a man in his 60s in good health. The V call is TRBV25-1, the J call TRBJ2-5; D may be TRBD1 (5 bases). Sequenced input: blood. CDR3 sequence reads: CASSELTASQETQYF. CDR3 DNA sequence: TGTGCCAGCAGTGAGCTGACAGCTAGTCAAGAGACCCAGTACTTC.